The 11 T cell receptor beta chains below come from one sample, sequenced in a study of shared clonotypes between healthy human individuals. The table came from immunoSEQ multiplex PCR; TCRdb's copy has only in-frame clones and leaves some out. In the table there are about 2.1 million clones, 90% to 95% of which are singletons. It was CD45RO-negative cells, positively selected for CCR7, that made up naive CD8 cells, with terminally differentiated effector memory CD45RA+ cells excluded. Sequencing was done on a sample of naive CD8+ T cells from PBMCs. Every receptor here comes from a man between 18 and 35 years old in good health. Some clones in this sample may be carry-over from other donors' samples.

The chain carries TRBV5-4 and TRBJ1-1, with D possibly being TRBD1 (5 bases). V gave up 1 base and J gave up 7 bases, with 17 bases separating them. The V gene's germline CDR1 is SGHNT and CDR2 YYREEE (reference sequence). This CDR3 is 15 amino acids long. CDR3 region: CASSLKLGRINEAFF. CDR3 bases: TGTGCCAGCAGCTTGAAATTGGGACGCATAAATGAAGCTTTCTTT.

V usage is TRBV6-5 and J usage is TRBJ2-2; 9 positions agree with TRBD1. CDR3 length equals 15 residues. V trimming: 6 bases; J trimming: 7 bases; junction bases outside the gene matches: 9. The germline CDR1 and CDR2 sequences are MNHEY and SVGAGI. CDR3 in amino acids: CASRPTGGMVGELFF. The DNA for the CDR3 is TGTGCCAGCAGACCGACAGGGGGAATGGTCGGGGAGCTGTTTTTT.

This clone was seen a single time. CDR3: CASSLFRDSIYEQYF. DNA of the CDR3: TGTGCCAGCAGTTTATTCCGGGACAGCATCTACGAGCAGTACTTC. The chain employs TRBV28 and TRBJ2-7; the match to TRBD1 covers 7 bases. In germline, CDR1 is MDHEN, CDR2 SYDVKM. The CDR3 has 15 residues. V trimming: 1 base; J trimming: 3 bases; junction bases outside the gene matches: 6.

The V call is TRBV6-4, the J call TRBJ1-2; TRBD1 matches at 7 bases. Germline values: CDR1 MRHNA, CDR2 SNTAGT. V shed 1 base, J shed 2 bases, and the junction held 10 bases outside the gene matches. CDR3 length: 17 amino acids. This chain's CDR3 is CASSDWPVGTANYGYTF. The DNA for the CDR3 is TGTGCCAGCAGTGACTGGCCTGTGGGGACAGCCAACTATGGCTACACCTTC.

V and J are TRBV5-1 and TRBJ2-7; weak D call: TRBD2 (5 bases). Germline CDR1 reads SGHRS; CDR2 reads YFSETQ. This CDR3 region has 13 residues. Trimming took off 0 bases at V and 5 bases at J, with 9 bases between the two ends. The CDR3 DNA is TGCGCCAGCAGCTTGGGGGGAGTACACGAGCAGTACTTC. Protein sequence: CASSLGGVHEQYF. Full variable domain (outside the CDR3, taken from reference TRBV5-1 and TRBJ2-7): KAGVTQTPRYLIKTRGQQVTLSCSPISGHRSVSWYQQTPGQGLQFLFEYFSETQRNKGNFPGRFSGRQFSNSRSEMNVSTLELGDSALYLCASSLGGVHEQYFGPGTRLTVT.

Written as DNA, the CDR3 is TGTGCCAGCACCCCTCTAGCGGGAGCTATCGACAATGAGCAGTTCTTC. Amino acids: CASTPLAGAIDNEQFF. The chain employs TRBV28 and TRBJ2-1; TRBD2 matches at 10 bases. Germline V gene data show CDR1 as MDHEN and CDR2 as SYDVKM. With 7 bases clipped from V and 5 bases from J, the junction kept 11 bases outside the gene matches. The CDR3 has 16 residues. Variable domain in full (rest from reference TRBV28 and TRBJ2-1): DVKVTQSSRYLVKRTGEKVFLECVQDMDHENMFWYRQDPGLGLRLIYFSYDVKMKEKGDIPEGYSVSREKKERFSLILESASTNQTSMYLCASTPLAGAIDNEQFFGPGTRLTVL.

The chain recombines TRBV28 with TRBJ2-7; 8 nucleotides line up with TRBD1. Per the germline V gene, CDR1 is MDHEN and CDR2 is SYDVKM. This CDR3 contains 16 residues. J lost 2 bases, V lost 6 bases, and 12 bases had no gene match. CDR3 sequence (DNA): TGTGCCAGCAGGGGTCGCCGGGACAGGCCTACCTACGAGCAGTACTTC. It is translated as CASRGRRDRPTYEQYF.

This clone was recorded a few times. V usage is TRBV5-1 and J usage is TRBJ1-1, with a weak D call TRBD1 (6 bases). V was trimmed by 8 bases and J by 0 bases, leaving 17 bases between them. The CDR3 is 15 residues long. Germline V gene data show CDR1 as SGHRS and CDR2 as YFSETQ. CDR3 nucleotides: TGCGCCAGTCGGACAGAGCCAAGGATGAACACTGAAGCTTTCTTT. Its protein product is CASRTEPRMNTEAFF.

This clone is a singleton in its sample. The chain recombines TRBV27 with TRBJ2-7, with 10 bases fitting TRBD2. CDR3 length equals 17 residues. With V trimmed by 2 bases and J by 0 bases, 7 bases remained unmatched. In germline, CDR1 is MNHEY, CDR2 SMNVEV (reference sequence). The CDR3 nucleotides read TGTGCCAGCAGTTTAGGCCCCGGGACTAGCGCCTCCTACGAGCAGTACTTC. Encoded protein: CASSLGPGTSASYEQYF.

V gene TRBV5-4 combines with J gene TRBJ2-7; a possible D gene is TRBD1 (6 bases). Germline-derived CDR1 and CDR2 are SGHNT and YYREEE (reference sequence). Trimming took off 0 bases at V and 2 bases at J, with 12 bases between the two ends. The CDR3 length is 15 residues. The CDR3 reads CASSLAPGAPYEQYF. The CDR3 coding sequence is TGTGCCAGCAGCTTGGCCCCAGGGGCCCCCTACGAGCAGTACTTC.

This chain connects TRBV11-2 to TRBJ1-1; D might be TRBD1 (6 bases). Trimming removed 2 bases from V and 0 bases from J, with 22 bases in between. The CDR3 covers 19 residues. Germline assignment: CDR1 SGHAT and CDR2 FQNNGV. The CDR3: CASSLYGRGVLAMNTEAFF. DNA for the CDR3: TGTGCCAGCAGCTTATATGGCAGGGGAGTCCTGGCAATGAACACTGAAGCTTTCTTT.